These 2 T cell receptor beta chains were sequenced from one sample in a study of spatial heterogeneity in lung cancer. General study findings and limits: Mutation tallies in tumors tracked expanded intratumoral alpha and beta TCR counts.

Time point meaning: sample taken at primary tumor resection. TCRdb redid the calling of the 5' RACE reads with MiXCR, one entry per CDR3 protein. Among roughly 3,500 distinct CDR3 sequences, around 32% were seen once, and the ten largest hold about 25%. No antigens are known for them. The sample here was lung tumor tissue, taken at surgery. The source is a male donor with early-stage non-small cell lung cancer.

The chain employs TRBV19 and TRBJ2-7; D perhaps matches TRBD2 (5 bases). This CDR3 spans 13 amino acids. Trimming cost V 5 bases and J 5 bases, with 13 bases left between them. Germline-derived CDR1 and CDR2 are LNHDA and SQIVND (reference sequence). The CDR3 is CASSVVAMNEQYF. CDR3 nucleotide sequence: TGTGCCAGTAGTGTGGTAGCGATGAACGAGCAGTACTTC.

CDR3 loop: CASSSTGTGVYEQYF. DNA for the CDR3: TGTGCCAGCAGCTCGACCGGGACAGGGGTCTACGAGCAGTACTTC. The genes are TRBV5-6 and TRBJ2-7, with 10 positions matching TRBD1. The V segment lost 3 bases and the J segment 3 bases; nucleotides outside the gene matches: 6. Germline CDR1 is SGHDT and CDR2 is YYEEEE. The CDR3 sequence is 15 residues long.